The subject of this entry is one TCR beta chain. The antigen is unknown. Repertoires were generated with immunoSEQ multiplex PCR, while TCRdb's copy carries only in-frame clones and drops some. Here the sample spans roughly 80,000 clones, 75% to 95% being singletons. These data originate in a study of T cell responses to AZD1222 COVID-19 vaccine. Study-level findings and limits: Possibly, clonal diversity was underestimated; donors were largely white British and included more females.

The receptor was isolated from an adult in good health. The starting material was peripheral blood, obtained on day 0 of MenACWY control vaccination.

CDR3 residues: CASSPQRDRAAILFF. The CDR3 region has the DNA TGTGCCAGCAGCCCCCAAAGGGACAGGGCAGCTATACTGTTTTTT. The rearrangement links TRBV7-2 to TRBJ1-4; 9 bases fit TRBD1. Germline V CDR1 and CDR2: SGHTA, FQGNSA. The CDR3 sequence is 15 residues long. The junction had 14 bases not matched to a gene; V was cut back by 5 bases and J by 13 bases.